The 23 T cell receptor beta chains given below trace back to one sample, sequenced in a study of T cell repertoires in cytomegalovirus infection. Each CDR3 protein gets one entry after TCRdb re-called the reads with MiXCR. The sample contains about 340,000 distinct CDR3 sequences, 25% to 30% of which appear only once. These receptors have no identified antigens. Sequencing used cultured PBMCs, obtained from culture after CMV antigen stimulation. These receptors were taken from a human donor in good health (CMV status not recorded). Some clones in this sample may be carry-over from other donors' samples.

This clonotype was seen only a few times. The chain carries TRBV11-2 and TRBJ2-5, with D possibly being TRBD2 (6 bases). The CDR3 has 16 amino acids. V lost 5 bases and J 5 bases, leaving 21 bases between the germline ends. CDR1 and CDR2 (germline): SGHAT, FQNNGV. Here the CDR3 reads CASSPLRGRRGETQYF. The CDR3 nucleotides are TGTGCCAGCAGCCCCCTGAGAGGTCGACGGGGGGAGACCCAGTACTTC.

J is TRBJ2-5 and V is TRBV19, with a tentative D call TRBD2 (6 bases). This CDR3 region has 16 residues. Per germline, CDR1 LNHDA and CDR2 SQIVND (reference sequence). V was clipped by 5 bases and J by 5 bases, with 21 bases between them. CDR3 DNA sequence: TGTGCCAGTAGTGTAGCAACCCGGGGGAGTAGGGAGACCCAGTACTTC. Encoded protein: CASSVATRGSRETQYF.

The chain links TRBV7-9 to TRBJ1-2; no clear D gene. Trimming cost V 7 bases and J 6 bases, with 15 bases left between them. CDR3 length equals 13 residues. CDR1 SEHNR and CDR2 FQNEAQ come from the germline V gene (reference sequence). In DNA form, the CDR3 reads TGTGCCAGCACCAAAGGAGGGTTGGATGGCTACACCTTC. This sequence encodes CASTKGGLDGYTF.

This clonotype was found many times. The chain has TRBV7-2 and TRBJ2-7; the D is unclear. The germline V gene encodes CDR1 SGHTA and CDR2 FQGNSA. V gave up 4 bases and J gave up 5 bases, with 6 bases separating them. This CDR3 has 11 amino acids. In nucleotides, the CDR3 is TGTGCCAGCAGCTGGGGTAACGAGCAGTACTTC. Protein: CASSWGNEQYF.

V gene TRBV5-6 combines with J gene TRBJ1-5; no definite D call. With 2 bases removed from V and 4 bases from J, the gap between germline ends came to 13 bases. Germline V gene lookup returns CDR1 SGHDT and CDR2 YYEEEE. The CDR3 runs 15 residues. Here the CDR3 DNA reads TGTGCCAGCAGCTTCGCGGGGAGAGGGAATCAGCCCCAGCATTTT. This encodes CASSFAGRGNQPQHF.

The chain is built from TRBV7-2 and TRBJ2-1; 13 positions agree with TRBD2. The CDR3 has 15 residues. CDR1 is SGHTA and CDR2 is FQGNSA in the germline V gene. J lost 10 bases, V lost 4 bases, and 7 bases had no gene match. The CDR3 nucleotides are TGTGCCAGCAGCTCCGGGACTAGCGGGATGCAGGAGCAGTTCTTC. It translates to CASSSGTSGMQEQFF.

The chain joins TRBV6-2 or TRBV6-3 to TRBJ2-1; 7 bases map to TRBD1. CDR1 and CDR2 from the germline V gene are MNHEY and SVGEGT. The CDR3 runs to 14 residues. Losses at the gene ends were 5 bases for V and 12 bases for J; bases not matched to a gene: 13. As DNA, the CDR3 is TGTGCCAGCAGTCAGGAGGCACCATACAGGGGGCAGTTCTTC. Protein sequence: CASSQEAPYRGQFF.

The chain joins TRBV7-9 to TRBJ2-2; weak D call: TRBD2 (5 bases). CDR1 and CDR2 from the germline V gene are SEHNR and FQNEAQ (reference sequence). The ends were cut back, 5 bases at V and 3 bases at J, with 13 bases in the middle. There are 15 residues in the CDR3. The CDR3 here is CASSLELGYTGELFF. For the CDR3, the DNA is TGTGCCAGCAGCCTAGAACTAGGGTACACCGGGGAGCTGTTTTTT.

V gene TRBV18 combines with J gene TRBJ2-3; 13 nucleotides align to TRBD2. In germline, CDR1 is KGHSH, CDR2 LQKENI. The CDR3 loop spans 18 amino acids. V was pared by 2 bases and J by 2 bases, with 7 bases of the junction left unmatched. CDR3 coding DNA: TGTGCCAGCTCACCAAGCCAAGGGACTAGCGGGATCACAGATACGCAGTATTTT. It translates to CASSPSQGTSGITDTQYF.

The V gene is TRBV29-1, the J gene TRBJ2-3, with D possibly matching TRBD2 (5 bases). This CDR3 is 13 amino acids long. V was trimmed by 6 bases and J by 6 bases, leaving 16 bases between them. From germline, CDR1 is SQVTM and CDR2 ANQGSEA. CDR3 sequence (DNA): TGCAGCGTCCAACCCGCGGGCCATGATACGCAGTATTTT. Translation: CSVQPAGHDTQYF.

The CDR3 protein is CASSIGSRHTEAFF. DNA for the CDR3: TGTGCCAGTAGTATTGGCAGCCGGCACACTGAAGCTTTCTTT. The chain has TRBV19 and TRBJ1-1; D is undetermined. There are 14 residues in the CDR3. The V gene's germline CDR1 is LNHDA and CDR2 SQIVND (reference sequence). Trimming took off 3 bases at V and 3 bases at J, with 11 bases between the two ends.

Only one count was recorded for this clonotype. The chain carries TRBV4-1 and TRBJ1-3; D gene unclear. Germline V gene sequence: CDR1 MGHRA, CDR2 YSYEKL. The ends were cut back, 6 bases at V and 2 bases at J, with 8 bases in the middle. The CDR3 is 13 amino acids. CDR3 coding DNA: TGCGCCAGCAGACAGCCAGCTGGAAACACCATATATTTT. This encodes CASRQPAGNTIYF.

The V call is TRBV11-2, the J call TRBJ1-1; unclear D gene. Germline CDR1 and CDR2: SGHAT and FQNNGV. Trimming removed 5 bases from V and 1 base from J, with 14 bases in between. This CDR3 spans 15 amino acids. Here the CDR3 DNA reads TGTGCCAGCAGCCCCCGGAGACCGCAGAACACTGAAGCTTTCTTT. This gives the protein CASSPRRPQNTEAFF.

This clonotype has a handful of counts. The V gene is TRBV6-1, the J gene TRBJ2-7, with 10 bases aligning to TRBD2. V gave up 8 bases and J gave up 1 base; unmatched junction bases: 8. The CDR3 is made up of 15 amino acids. The germline V gene has CDR1 MNHNS and CDR2 SASEGT. The CDR3 region has the DNA TGTGCCAGCTCCACCGGGACTAGCGTTTCCTACGAGCAGTACTTC. This translates into CASSTGTSVSYEQYF.

V gene TRBV7-8 combines with J gene TRBJ1-2; no definite D call. Trimming left V 0 bases short and J 2 bases short, with 10 bases between. Germline V gene sequence: CDR1 SGHVS, CDR2 FQNEAQ. This CDR3 has 15 residues. The CDR3 DNA follows: TGTGCCAGCAGCTTAGCAGGAGGACTAAACTATGGCTACACCTTC. It translates to CASSLAGGLNYGYTF.

This clonotype was seen more than once but under ten times. V and J are TRBV11-2 and TRBJ2-5, with 12 bases matching TRBD2. The V gene's germline CDR1 is SGHAT and CDR2 FQNNGV. The CDR3 length is 14 residues. V dropped 5 bases and J dropped 5; count of bases not matched to a gene: 3. The CDR3 DNA follows: TGTGCCAGCAGCCTCACTAGCGGGGGGGAGACCCAGTACTTC. Its translation is CASSLTSGGETQYF.

This chain uses TRBV7-7 with TRBJ2-1; D is ambiguous. The V end was cut by 6 bases, the J end by 6 bases, with 12 bases between. Germline CDR1 is SSHAT and CDR2 is FNYEAQ (reference sequence). The CDR3 runs 13 residues. The CDR3 protein is CASSNAVTNEQFF. The CDR3 coding sequence is TGTGCCAGCAGTAACGCTGTGACCAATGAGCAGTTCTTC.

The J gene is TRBJ1-1, the V gene TRBV11-3; 10 bases agree with TRBD1. The CDR3 has 15 residues. Trimming at V came to 5 bases and at J to 5 bases, leaving 8 bases not matched to a gene. Looked up from germline, CDR1 is SGHNT and CDR2 is YENEEA. CDR3 in DNA: TGTGCCAGCAGCCCGGGACAGGGGAGGGATACTGAAGCTTTCTTT. Amino acid sequence: CASSPGQGRDTEAFF.

This clonotype has only a few counts. J is TRBJ2-5 and V is TRBV3-1; 7 bases agree with TRBD1. V gave up 3 bases and J gave up 3 bases; unmatched junction bases: 4. The germline V gene has CDR1 LGHDT and CDR2 YNNKEL (reference sequence). This CDR3 spans 14 amino acids. CDR3 protein: CASSQRDREETQYF. CDR3 DNA: TGTGCCAGCAGCCAGCGCGACAGGGAAGAGACCCAGTACTTC.

The V gene is TRBV5-1, the J gene TRBJ1-1, with D possibly being TRBD1 (5 bases). The CDR3 is 16 amino acids. V was clipped by 3 bases and J by 6 bases, with 21 bases between them. From germline, CDR1 is SGHRS and CDR2 YFSETQ. The CDR3 DNA reads as TGCGCCAGCAGCTCGGGGTCGGGGGTGTTTTGGCCTGAAGCTTTCTTT. This codes for CASSSGSGVFWPEAFF.

This clonotype came up many times. This sequence joins TRBV7-8 and TRBJ1-5, with TRBD1 matching over 8 bases. The CDR3 covers 14 residues. Trimming took 6 bases from V and 7 from J; bases not matched to a gene: 8. CDR1 and CDR2 (germline): SGHVS, FQNEAQ. CDR3 protein: CASRSDRGGQPQHF. The CDR3 coding sequence is TGTGCCAGCAGATCCGACAGGGGAGGACAGCCCCAGCATTTT.

This clonotype was seen a few times. The chain employs TRBV5-1 and TRBJ2-1, with 7 bases identical to TRBD2. Germline V lookup: CDR1 SGHRS, CDR2 YFSETQ. The CDR3 consists of 15 residues. J gave up 6 bases and V 0 bases, and 6 bases lay outside the gene matches. The DNA for the CDR3 is TGCGCCAGCAGCTTGGGACTAGCAGTAGGCAATGAGCAGTTCTTC. As protein: CASSLGLAVGNEQFF.

This clonotype showed up just a few times. V and J are TRBV10-3 and TRBJ2-1; D may be TRBD2 (6 bases). The CDR3 spans 12 residues. CDR1 and CDR2 from the germline V gene are ENHRY and SYGVKD. Deletions cut 4 bases from V and 7 bases from J, with 8 bases between. DNA of the CDR3: TGTGCCATCAGTGGGACTAATAATGAGCAGTTCTTC. Translated: CAISGTNNEQFF.